The 22 T cell receptor beta chains presented below share a single source sample, sequenced in a study of T cell responses to AZD1222 COVID-19 vaccine. Sequencing used immunoSEQ multiplex PCR; TCRdb keeps in-frame clones, though not all of them. The table includes some 200,000 clones, more than 75% detected once. Here the sequenced sample was peripheral blood, taken 28 days after the second AZD1222 dose. These TCRs come from an adult who received the AZD1222 COVID-19 vaccine.

The chain has TRBV5-8 and TRBJ2-1, with 11 bases lining up with TRBD2. Germline lookup yields CDR1 SGHTS and CDR2 YDEGEE. V gave up 2 bases and J gave up 0 bases; unmatched junction bases: 4. This CDR3 has 17 residues. The CDR3 reads CASSFTSGSVSYNEQFF. Here the CDR3 DNA reads TGTGCCAGCAGCTTTACTAGCGGGAGTGTCTCCTACAATGAGCAGTTCTTC.

V and J are TRBV4-3 and TRBJ2-7; 9 bases map to TRBD1. Germline-derived CDR1 and CDR2 are LGHNA and YSLEER. The CDR3 extends over 17 amino acids. V lost 3 bases, J lost 1 base, and 10 bases stayed unmatched. The CDR3 DNA is TGCGCCAGCAGCCACTTCGTAAGCGGGACAGGGTCCTACGAGCAGTACTTC. This encodes CASSHFVSGTGSYEQYF.

This clone was seen just once. As DNA, the CDR3 is TGTGCCAGTAGTATCGTATCCCACTCCTACAATGAGCAGTTCTTC. This gives the protein CASSIVSHSYNEQFF. The chain carries TRBV19 and TRBJ2-1; D gene uncertain. Germline loops: CDR1 LNHDA, CDR2 SQIVND (reference sequence). This CDR3 comprises 15 residues. The V gene lost 3 bases and the J gene lost 0 bases, with 9 bases spanning the gap.

For this clone: Germline and junction disagree at one end, which may indicate a read error. The gene calls are TRBV7-7 and TRBJ2-7; 7 nucleotides line up with TRBD1. This CDR3 is built from 15 residues. Germline loops: CDR1 SSHAT, CDR2 FNYEAQ (reference sequence). The CDR3 spells CASSFGQDLPYEQYF. In nucleotides, the CDR3 is TGTGCTAGCAGTTTCGGACAGGATTTACCCTACGAGCAGTACTTC. Full variable domain (rest looked up from reference TRBV7-7 and TRBJ2-7): GAGVSQSPRYKVTKRGQDVTLRCDPISSHATLYWYQQALGQGPEFLTYFNYEAQPDKSGLPSDRFSAERPEGSISTLTIQRTEQRDSAMYRCASSFGQDLPYEQYFGPGTRLTVT.

This clone appeared a few times. The chain couples TRBV4-3 to TRBJ1-5; D remains unclear. V dropped 2 bases and J dropped 2 bases, with 4 bases sitting between them. From germline, CDR1 is LGHNA and CDR2 YSLEER. The CDR3 spans 13 residues. CDR3 amino acids: CASSQNGNQPQHF. The CDR3 DNA reads TGCGCCAGCAGCCAAAACGGCAATCAGCCCCAGCATTTT.

V and J are TRBV19 and TRBJ2-7, with 10 bases lining up with TRBD2. Looked up from germline, CDR1 is LNHDA and CDR2 is SQIVND (reference sequence). V shed 5 bases and J 0 bases; nucleotides not matched to a gene: 10. The CDR3 length is 17 residues. The CDR3 protein is CASSSQRLAGFSYEQYF. CDR3 bases: TGTGCCAGTAGTTCCCAGCGACTAGCGGGCTTCTCCTACGAGCAGTACTTC.

This clone was observed once. The chain links TRBV27 to TRBJ2-3; 9 positions match TRBD1. Germline V gene data show CDR1 as MNHEY and CDR2 as SMNVEV (reference sequence). CDR3 length equals 14 residues. V shed 6 bases, J shed 4 bases, and the junction held 5 bases outside the gene matches. The CDR3 region has the DNA TGTGCCAGCAGGCGACAGGGGGGCGCAGATACGCAGTATTTT. It is translated as CASRRQGGADTQYF.

This clone was recorded once. The rearrangement links TRBV28 to TRBJ2-7; 9 bases are a match to TRBD1. Trimming at V came to 2 bases and at J to 6 bases, leaving 8 bases not matched to a gene. This CDR3 has 15 residues. Germline assignment: CDR1 MDHEN and CDR2 SYDVKM. CDR3 nucleotide sequence: TGTGCCAGCAGTTTACCGGGACAGGGTTTCGGCGAGCAGTACTTC. Translating gives CASSLPGQGFGEQYF. Drawing the rest from reference TRBV28 and TRBJ2-7, the complete variable domain is DVKVTQSSRYLVKRTGEKVFLECVQDMDHENMFWYRQDPGLGLRLIYFSYDVKMKEKGDIPEGYSVSREKKERFSLILESASTNQTSMYLCASSLPGQGFGEQYFGPGTRLTVT.

V is TRBV27 and J is TRBJ2-7; D may be TRBD1 (6 bases). Germline-derived CDR1 and CDR2 are MNHEY and SMNVEV (reference sequence). V was clipped by 6 bases and J by 2 bases, with 14 bases between them. CDR3 size: 14 residues. The CDR3 sequence: CASRDAGGTYEQYF. The CDR3 nucleotides are TGTGCCAGCAGGGACGCTGGGGGCACCTACGAGCAGTACTTC.

This sequence joins TRBV6-5 and TRBJ2-3; 9 nucleotides line up with TRBD1. Per the germline V gene, CDR1 is MNHEY and CDR2 is SVGAGI. The CDR3 loop spans 15 amino acids. Trimming removed 5 bases from V and 3 bases from J; junction bases left unmatched: 6. The CDR3 loop is CASSRAGQGTDTQYF. The CDR3 DNA reads as TGTGCCAGCAGTCGCGCGGGACAGGGTACAGATACGCAGTATTTT.

This chain uses TRBV7-6 with TRBJ2-7; no clear D. Trimming took 4 bases from V and 0 from J, leaving 16 bases between them. The CDR3 runs to 16 residues. Germline V CDR1 and CDR2: SGHVS, FNYEAQ. The CDR3 bases are TGTGCCAGCAGCTCAACCGCTAGTCTCCCCTCCTACGAGCAGTACTTC. It encodes CASSSTASLPSYEQYF.

The gene calls are TRBV12-3 or TRBV12-4 and TRBJ1-2; no definite D call. The CDR3 contains 13 residues. V lost 1 base to trimming and J lost 2 bases, with 5 bases between them. CDR3 sequence: CASSLVQNYGYTF. The CDR3 bases are TGTGCCAGCAGTTTAGTTCAGAACTATGGCTACACCTTC.

The chain is built from TRBV18 and TRBJ1-3; no clear D. Germline-derived CDR1 and CDR2 are KGHSH and LQKENI. V lost 0 bases and J lost 0, with 12 bases in between. The CDR3 runs 17 residues. The CDR3 coding sequence is TGTGCCAGCTCACCACCCGCCTCAGCTCGCTCTGGAAACACCATATATTTT. Protein sequence: CASSPPASARSGNTIYF.

This chain connects TRBV5-1 to TRBJ2-7; D call uncertain. The CDR3 sequence is 12 residues long. The germline V gene has CDR1 SGHRS and CDR2 YFSETQ. Trimming pared 0 bases from V and 6 bases from J, leaving 7 bases between. The CDR3 nucleotides are TGCGCCAGCAGCTTGGGAGCATTCGAGCAGTACTTC. It yields the protein CASSLGAFEQYF.

The V and J genes are TRBV28 and TRBJ2-4, with 8 bases lining up with TRBD1. There are 15 residues in the CDR3. Trimming removed 7 bases from V and 1 base from J; junction bases left unmatched: 6. Germline V gene data show CDR1 as MDHEN and CDR2 as SYDVKM. In DNA form, the CDR3 reads TGTGCCAGCATTTCGACAGGGGCGGCCAAAAACATTCAGTACTTC. This translates into CASISTGAAKNIQYF.

This clone was observed a few times. The rearrangement joins TRBV11-2 to TRBJ2-7, with D tentatively TRBD2 (5 bases). This CDR3 spans 16 amino acids. Germline assignment: CDR1 SGHAT and CDR2 FQNNGV. The ends were cut back, 7 bases at V and 1 base at J, with 20 bases in the middle. The CDR3 spells CASTTLAGVLSYEQYF. The CDR3 nucleotides are TGTGCCAGCACCACCTTGGCGGGCGTTCTTTCCTACGAGCAGTACTTC. Full variable domain (rest looked up from reference TRBV11-2 and TRBJ2-7): EAGVAQSPRYKIIEKRQSVAFWCNPISGHATLYWYQQILGQGPKLLIQFQNNGVVDDSQLPKDRFSAERLKGVDSTLKIQPAKLEDSAVYLCASTTLAGVLSYEQYFGPGTRLTVT.

The chain links TRBV28 to TRBJ2-7; 7 bases are shared with TRBD2. The CDR3 totals 16 residues. The germline gives CDR1 MDHEN, CDR2 SYDVKM. V lost 7 bases and J lost 2; bases outside the gene matches: 14. This chain's CDR3 is CASTPWGGLKTYEQYF. In nucleotides, the CDR3 is TGTGCCAGCACCCCTTGGGGGGGACTAAAGACCTACGAGCAGTACTTC.

This clone occurred a few times. For the CDR3, the DNA is TGTGCCAGTAGGCCCGACGGCCTGATCAATTCACCCCTCCACTTT. This translates into CASRPDGLINSPLHF. The V call is TRBV19, the J call TRBJ1-6; no definite D call. V lost 6 bases and J 7 bases, leaving 16 bases between the germline ends. Germline CDR1 LNHDA, CDR2 SQIVND (reference sequence). The CDR3 is 15 residues long.

V is TRBV30 and J is TRBJ1-1, with a weak D call TRBD1 (5 bases). The CDR3 sequence is 13 residues long. The germline gives CDR1 GTSNPN, CDR2 SVGIG (reference sequence). V gave up 0 bases and J gave up 6 bases, with 11 bases separating them. CDR3 residues: CAWSVRGNSEAFF. The CDR3 coding sequence is TGTGCCTGGAGTGTACGGGGGAATTCTGAAGCTTTCTTT.

The rearrangement links TRBV7-8 to TRBJ1-2, with D perhaps TRBD1 (6 bases). This CDR3 comprises 15 residues. Germline values: CDR1 SGHVS, CDR2 FQNEAQ. The V and J ends lost 3 bases and 0 bases respectively, with 11 bases between them. The CDR3 protein is CASSLYRASNYGYTF. In DNA, the CDR3 is TGTGCCAGCAGCTTGTACAGGGCTTCTAACTATGGCTACACCTTC.

This chain uses TRBV25-1 with TRBJ2-7; TRBD1 matches at 9 bases. Per germline, CDR1 MGHDK and CDR2 SYGVNS. This CDR3 has 15 residues. V was clipped by 5 bases and J by 2 bases; unmatched bases: 7. As DNA, the CDR3 is TGTGCCAGCAGTAATACCGGGACAGGGCCCTACGAGCAGTACTTC. It translates to CASSNTGTGPYEQYF.

The CDR3 protein is CASSLAFTGSYEQYF. The CDR3 DNA sequence: TGTGCCAGCAGCTTGGCTTTTACAGGTTCCTACGAGCAGTACTTC. The rearrangement uses TRBV5-6 and TRBJ2-7, with a weak D call TRBD1 (5 bases). Germline V CDR1 and CDR2: SGHDT, YYEEEE. V lost 0 bases and J 1 base, leaving 11 bases between the germline ends. The CDR3 is made up of 15 amino acids. The complete variable domain, with remaining parts taken from reference TRBV5-6 and TRBJ2-7, reads DAGVTQSPTHLIKTRGQQVTLRCSPKSGHDTVSWYQQALGQGPQFIFQYYEEEERQRGNFPDRFSGHQFPNYSSELNVNALLLGDSALYLCASSLAFTGSYEQYFGPGTRLTVT.